The TCR beta chain under discussion was sequenced for a study of spatial heterogeneity in lung cancer. Notes on the study in general: Expanded TCRs that were ubiquitous or regional had counts tracking ubiquitous and regional nonsynonymous mutations, respectively. Tumor T cell coverage was estimated at around 7% for alpha and 11% to 15% for beta chains. Intratumoral expanded alpha and beta TCR counts were found to track tumor mutation counts.

To note about this clonotype: Its antigen is still unknown.

Noted time point: sample taken at primary tumor resection. The donors comprised 70 to 85 untreated early-stage non-small cell lung cancer patients. No cell sorting; template was whole RNA from tumor, lung tissue or PBMC. The CDR3 consists of 18 residues. Germline values: CDR1 DFQATT, CDR2 SNEGSKA (reference sequence). V lost 1 base to trimming and J lost 1 base, with 22 bases between them. TCRdb recomputed calls from the 5' RACE reads with MiXCR, one row per CDR3 protein. The data contain 9,500 to 10,000 distinct CDR3 sequences, around 6.3% of them singletons. The sequence was obtained from a female donor with early-stage non-small cell lung cancer. The chain couples TRBV20-1 to TRBJ2-5, with D possibly being TRBD2 (9 bases). The sample was lung tumor tissue, taken at surgery. CDR3 amino acids: CSARGRQGTAGGQETQYF. As DNA, the CDR3 is TGCAGTGCTAGAGGACGACAGGGGACAGCGGGAGGCCAAGAGACCCAGTACTTC.